This TCR beta chain was identified during a study of shared clonotypes between healthy human individuals. The wider study: Three plates each covered CD4 naive and memory; CD8 naive two, CD8 memory one.

Notes on the study in general: Among non-shared clonotypes, generation probabilities were lower than among those shared by all four donors.

An assay was performed, and its level was deep. Sequenced by immunoSEQ multiplex PCR; TCRdb stores in-frame clones only, minus some. The sample yields hundreds of thousands of clones, roughly 95% seen once. As concerns this clone: Its matching antigen is unknown.

Naive CD8 cells, CD45RO-negative and positively selected for CCR7, excluded terminally differentiated effector memory CD45RA+ cells. Germline V gene sequence: CDR1 SEHNR, CDR2 FQNEAQ (reference sequence). The CDR3 length is 15 residues. V gave up 1 base and J gave up 6 bases; unmatched junction bases: 5. Material for sequencing was naive CD8+ T cells sorted from blood. This clonotype was sampled from a woman aged 30 to 39 in good health. This chain links TRBV7-9 with TRBJ1-4, with 7 bases lining up with TRBD1. This chain's CDR3 is CASSLGDSMDEKLFF. Written as DNA, the CDR3 is TGTGCCAGCAGCTTAGGGGACAGCATGGATGAAAAACTGTTTTTT.